This T cell receptor (beta chain) was captured by sequencing in a study of blood T cells in healthy people across ages. Primers used in a second PCR of roughly 7 to 12 cycles were a sample-barcoded 5' primer and a J-beta primer mix. TCRdb reprocessed the 5' RACE reads via MiXCR and lists one record per CDR3 protein. The repertoire holds roughly 800,000 distinct CDR3 sequences, with 55% to 75% as singletons. Points on this clonotype: The antigen remains undetermined.

Study observations and caveats: Per million T cells, TCR beta diversity dropped about linearly as age rose.

Per the germline V gene, CDR1 is SGHTA and CDR2 is FQGNSA. Trimming cost V 1 base and J 4 bases; bases outside gene matches: 5. The CDR3 is 15 residues long. V gene TRBV7-2 combines with J gene TRBJ2-7; 9 nucleotides agree with TRBD2. The sequencing sample was made of blood. This clonotype was sampled from a man aged 25 to 40 in good health. Here the CDR3 reads CASSLGVLAGYEQYF. The CDR3 nucleotides read TGTGCCAGCAGCTTAGGGGTGCTAGCGGGATACGAGCAGTACTTC.